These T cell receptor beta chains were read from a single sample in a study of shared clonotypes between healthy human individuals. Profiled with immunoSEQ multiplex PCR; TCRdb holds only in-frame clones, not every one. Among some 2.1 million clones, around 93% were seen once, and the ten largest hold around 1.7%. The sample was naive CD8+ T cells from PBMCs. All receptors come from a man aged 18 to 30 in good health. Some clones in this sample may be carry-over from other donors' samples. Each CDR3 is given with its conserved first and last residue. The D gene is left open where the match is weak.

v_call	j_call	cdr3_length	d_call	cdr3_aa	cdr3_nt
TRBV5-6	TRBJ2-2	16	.	CASSLVPDGSTGELFF	TGTGCCAGCAGCTTGGTCCCTGATGGTTCCACCGGGGAGCTGTTTTTT
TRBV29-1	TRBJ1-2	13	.	CSVEPRTNYGYTF	TGCAGCGTTGAGCCACGGACTAACTATGGCTACACCTTC
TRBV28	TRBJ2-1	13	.	CASNLGGGGEQFF	TGTGCCAGCAACCTTGGTGGGGGAGGTGAGCAGTTCTTC
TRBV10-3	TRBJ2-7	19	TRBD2	CAISEFKREGLSHSYEQYF	TGTGCCATCAGTGAGTTTAAGCGGGAGGGCCTTTCTCATTCCTACGAGCAGTACTTC
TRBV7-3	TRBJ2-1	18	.	CASSLAGSGLAIYNEQFF	TGTGCCAGCAGCTTAGCGGGGAGTGGGCTAGCGATTTACAATGAGCAGTTCTTC
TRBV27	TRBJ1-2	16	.	CASRIDFGQAYYGYTF	TGTGCCAGCAGGATTGATTTTGGGCAGGCCTACTATGGCTACACCTTC
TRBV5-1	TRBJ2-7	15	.	CASSLEVSRHYEQYF	TGCGCCAGCAGCTTGGAGGTCTCTCGACACTACGAGCAGTACTTC
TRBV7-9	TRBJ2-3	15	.	CASSSMGMSTDTQYF	TGTGCCAGCAGCTCTATGGGGATGAGCACAGATACGCAGTATTTT
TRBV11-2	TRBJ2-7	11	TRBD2	CASGRGHEQYF	TGTGCCAGCGGGAGGGGACACGAGCAGTACTTC
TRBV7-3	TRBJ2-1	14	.	CASSFLPRNNEQFF	TGTGCCAGCAGCTTCTTACCCCGTAACAATGAGCAGTTCTTC